Below, 20 T cell receptor beta chains from the same sample are listed, as sequenced in a study of T cells in Graves' hyperthyroidism and ophthalmopathy (dated by TCRdb to between 2017 and 2020). The method was multiplex PCR. The data were produced on an Illumina HiSeq 2000. The TCR beta CDR3 regions were amplified from RNA transcripts. The TCR CDR3 was subjected to a first round of RT-PCR using the HTBI primer set and the Qiagen OneStep RT-PCR kit. The public sequencing data were trimmed at Q25 with fastp and processed into clonotypes with MiXCR by TCRdb, which kept only in-frame beta chains. Each record represents a unique CDR3 protein, reported with the most common genes and DNA among its rows. The sample contains approximately 300,000 distinct CDR3 sequences, about 19% of them found a single time. Under 45% of the sample belongs to the ten largest clones. Sample: blood. The receptors stem from a man aged 50 to 59 with Graves' ophthalmopathy.

This clonotype has a handful of counts. This could be a read error, since a much larger clone is one nucleotide away. The V gene is TRBV3-1, the J gene TRBJ1-2; D is possibly TRBD1 (5 bases). Germline V lookup: CDR1 LGHDT, CDR2 YNNKEL (reference sequence). With 0 bases removed from V and 7 bases from J, the gap between germline ends came to 12 bases. This CDR3 contains 14 residues. Here the CDR3 reads CASSQEAGTGGYTF. CDR3 in DNA: TGTGCCAGCAGCCAAGAGGCCGGGACCGGTGGCTACACCTTC. Variable domain in full (rest from reference TRBV3-1 and TRBJ1-2): DTAVSQTPKYLVTQMGNDKSIKCEQNLGHDTMYWYKQDSKKFLKIMFSYNNKELIINETVPNRFSPKSPDKAHLNLHINSLELGDSAVYFCASSQEAGTGGYTFGSGTRLTVV.

This chain joins TRBV4-2 and TRBJ2-1; D is unresolved. Germline values: CDR1 LGHNA, CDR2 YNFKEQ. V was shortened by 1 base and J by 8 bases, with 6 bases between the two germline ends. This CDR3 is 12 amino acids long. The CDR3 sequence is CASSQGEDEQFF. CDR3 sequence (DNA): TGTGCCAGCAGCCAAGGAGAGGATGAGCAGTTCTTC.

The chain employs TRBV20-1 and TRBJ1-4; no reliable D call. This CDR3 spans 13 amino acids. Germline CDR1 and CDR2: DFQATT and SNEGSKA (reference sequence). The CDR3 loop is CSVNRPLNEKLFF. The CDR3 DNA reads as TGCAGCGTTAACCGCCCCCTTAATGAAAAACTGTTTTTT.

This clonotype has only a few counts. The rearrangement joins TRBV19 to TRBJ1-5; 7 nucleotides align to TRBD1. J lost 3 bases, V lost 7 bases, and 9 bases had no gene match. The CDR3 runs to 15 residues. The germline V gene has CDR1 LNHDA and CDR2 SQIVND (reference sequence). For the CDR3, the DNA is TGTGCCAGTAAACAGGGGCCGGGGAACAATCAGCCCCAGCATTTT. It encodes CASKQGPGNNQPQHF.

This clonotype came up many times. This rearrangement joins TRBV3-1 to TRBJ2-3; no definite D call. The CDR3 contains 15 residues. The germline V gene encodes CDR1 LGHDT and CDR2 YNNKEL (reference sequence). Trimming shortened V by 1 base and J by 6 bases, and 14 bases separated the two germline ends. CDR3: CASSQAFLEGDTQYF. CDR3 bases: TGTGCCAGCAGCCAAGCATTCCTAGAAGGGGATACGCAGTATTTT.

This sequence joins TRBV7-3 and TRBJ2-3; TRBD2 matches 8 bases. CDR1 SGHTA and CDR2 FQGTGA come from the germline V gene. J was trimmed by 1 base and V by 8 bases; bases with no gene match: 11. This CDR3 has 16 residues. The CDR3 nucleotides are TGTGCCAGCTCACCCCCCTCAGCGGGGGGCACAGATACGCAGTATTTT. Protein: CASSPPSAGGTDTQYF.

This clonotype appeared many times. The chain recombines TRBV20-1 with TRBJ2-7; no clear D gene. Trimming removed 1 base from V and 7 bases from J, with 11 bases in between. CDR1 is DFQATT, CDR2 SNEGSKA, per germline (reference sequence). The CDR3 runs to 12 residues. The CDR3 sequence: CSARVIRREQYF. In nucleotides, the CDR3 is TGCAGTGCTAGAGTAATAAGAAGGGAGCAGTACTTC.

The genes are TRBV29-1 and TRBJ2-3, with TRBD1 identical over 7 bases. From germline, CDR1 is SQVTM and CDR2 ANQGSEA. This CDR3 is built from 13 residues. Unmatched junction bases numbered 6, after V lost 7 bases and J lost 2 bases. The CDR3 DNA reads TGCAGCGCCGACAGGGATGCCACAGATACGCAGTATTTT. Residues: CSADRDATDTQYF.

Many counts were recorded for this clonotype. The chain recombines TRBV24-1 with TRBJ1-5; TRBD1 might be the D (5 bases). V dropped 2 bases and J dropped 0 bases, with 13 bases sitting between them. The CDR3 sequence is 17 residues long. Germline lookup yields CDR1 KGHDR and CDR2 SFDVKD. The CDR3 spells CATSDSKTENSNQPQHF. The CDR3 DNA sequence: TGTGCCACCAGTGATTCGAAGACAGAAAATAGCAATCAGCCCCAGCATTTT.

This clonotype has at least ten counts. The chain combines TRBV30 with TRBJ1-1, with TRBD1 as a possible D gene (6 bases). The V end lost 2 bases, the J end lost 2 bases, and 12 bases lay between the germline ends. In germline, CDR1 is GTSNPN, CDR2 SVGIG (reference sequence). There are 14 residues in the CDR3. CDR3 protein: CAWSRIQGNTEAFF. CDR3 nucleotide sequence: TGTGCCTGGAGTCGAATACAGGGTAACACTGAAGCTTTCTTT.

V gene TRBV29-1 combines with J gene TRBJ1-1; TRBD1 is a possible D gene (5 bases). CDR1 and CDR2 (germline): SQVTM, ANQGSEA. The CDR3 is made up of 13 amino acids. V was cut by 7 bases and J by 4 bases, with 16 bases left in between. CDR3 nucleotides: TGCAGCGGACTCTTTGGGGGGGTCACTGAAGCTTTCTTT. Its translation is CSGLFGGVTEAFF.

A few counts support this clonotype. J is TRBJ2-3 and V is TRBV7-2, with 8 bases fitting TRBD2. CDR3 size: 17 residues. J lost 0 bases, V lost 6 bases, and 11 bases had no gene match. Germline lookup yields CDR1 SGHTA and CDR2 FQGNSA. CDR3 bases: TGTGCCAGCAGGCCGGGGGGGTACAGGCCTAGCACAGATACGCAGTATTTT. This translates into CASRPGGYRPSTDTQYF.

This clonotype was recorded at least ten times. The rearrangement joins TRBV29-1 to TRBJ2-7; D is ambiguous. CDR3 length equals 11 residues. V was clipped by 5 bases and J by 3 bases, with 8 bases between them. Germline values: CDR1 SQVTM, CDR2 ANQGSEA. CDR3 sequence (DNA): TGCAGCGTTACAGCGAACTACGAGCAGTACTTC. Its protein is CSVTANYEQYF.

This clonotype came up many times. This chain links TRBV7-2 with TRBJ1-1, with 7 bases matching TRBD1. Germline-derived CDR1 and CDR2 are SGHTA and FQGNSA. J gave up 1 base and V 4 bases, and 3 bases lay outside the gene matches. The CDR3 has 14 residues. In DNA form, the CDR3 reads TGTGCCAGCAGCTCATGGACAGGGAACACTGAAGCTTTCTTT. Translated: CASSSWTGNTEAFF.

This clonotype came up a few times. CDR3 nucleotide sequence: TGTGCCATCAGTGAATCAGGGTTCGAGACCCAGTACTTC. It codes for CAISESGFETQYF. J is TRBJ2-5 and V is TRBV10-3; the D gene is possibly TRBD1 (5 bases). The CDR3 consists of 13 residues. Germline CDR1 reads ENHRY; CDR2 reads SYGVKD. V dropped 3 bases and J dropped 5 bases, with 10 bases sitting between them.

This clonotype was seen many times. This chain joins TRBV12-3 or TRBV12-4 and TRBJ2-1, with TRBD1 as a possible D gene (5 bases). Between the trimmed V and J ends, which lost 0 bases and 8 bases, there was a span of 14 bases. CDR3 length equals 15 residues. As DNA, the CDR3 is TGTGCCAGCAGTTTAGCGACGTCAGGGATCGATGAGCAGTTCTTC. It encodes CASSLATSGIDEQFF.

The CDR3 sequence is CASSLARGGNTIYF. In DNA form, the CDR3 reads TGTGCCAGCAGTTTAGCGAGGGGCGGAAACACCATATATTTT. The rearrangement joins TRBV28 to TRBJ1-3; a possible D gene is TRBD1 (5 bases). CDR3 length equals 14 residues. Trimming removed 2 bases at V and 4 bases at J, with 9 bases between. Per the germline V gene, CDR1 is MDHEN and CDR2 is SYDVKM.

This clonotype has a handful of counts. The DNA of the CDR3 is TGCAGCGTCCTTGACAGTCTTAACTATGGCTACACCTTC. It yields the protein CSVLDSLNYGYTF. The chain carries TRBV29-1 and TRBJ1-2; tentative D call: TRBD1 (5 bases). The CDR3 sequence is 13 residues long. V gave up 6 bases and J gave up 1 base, with 12 bases separating them. Germline V lookup: CDR1 SQVTM, CDR2 ANQGSEA. Drawing the rest from reference TRBV29-1 and TRBJ1-2, the complete variable domain is SAVISQKPSRDICQRGTSLTIQCQVDSQVTMMFWYRQQPGQSLTLIATANQGSEATYESGFVIDKFPISRPNLTFSTLTVSNMSPEDSSIYLCSVLDSLNYGYTFGSGTRLTVV.

In regard to this clonotype: A read error may explain this, as a much larger clone is one base away. The rearrangement links TRBV6-2 or TRBV6-3 to TRBJ2-7, with a tentative D call TRBD2 (6 bases). This CDR3 contains 14 residues. The V gene lost 8 bases and the J gene lost 8 bases, with 22 bases spanning the gap. The V gene's germline CDR1 is MNHEY and CDR2 SVGEGT. The CDR3 nucleotides read TGTGCCAGCTGTGGGTGGGCAGGGAGGCACAAGCAGTACTTC. It encodes CASCGWAGRHKQYF.

The rearrangement links TRBV7-2 to TRBJ1-1; possibly TRBD1 for D (5 bases). CDR3 size: 15 residues. Trimming took 5 bases from V and 4 from J, leaving 17 bases between them. The germline V gene encodes CDR1 SGHTA and CDR2 FQGNSA. CDR3 region: CASSPGRLVGTEAFF. The CDR3 DNA follows: TGTGCCAGCAGCCCGGGACGTTTGGTGGGCACTGAAGCTTTCTTT.